What follows describes a single T cell receptor beta chain. Its antigen specificity is not known. No base quality information exists; no much larger clone differs at one position. The T-cell fraction in tumor and uninvolved lung tissue was obtained from TCR sequencing using the immunoSEQ assay. On the study's bioinformatics: For survival analysis, patients were divided into high (upper tertile) and low (lower two tertiles) T-cell fraction groups, which were compared by log-rank test. A signed-rank test was used to check for differences in T-cell fraction between paired tumor and uninvolved lung. This immuneACCESS table, as held by TCRdb, lists in-frame sequences with V and J called but not all clones. Of the missing ones, under half trace to an unresolved V gene in checked studies; the others have no known cause. V, J and clone size are those of that table, while D and trimming were read from the DNA. The sample table shows some 9,000 clones, and around 62% are seen once. Clones ranked in the top ten supply over 8% of the sample.

Including the terminal cysteine and phenylalanine, the CDR3 comprises 14 residues. Here the CDR3 DNA is all that survives: 42 bases in frame from base 1. At the junction V is shortened by 10 bases and J by 0 bases, with 13 bases in between. The CDR1 and CDR2 encoded by the germline V gene (reference sequence) are LNHDA and SQIVND. The entry originates in a study of tumor-infiltrating lymphocytes in localized non-small cell lung cancer (dated by TCRdb to the early 2020s). At the level of the whole study: The cohort covered several histologies, both smokers and never-smokers, and patients whose samples were collected after neoadjuvant chemotherapy. Each patient contributed resected tumor tissue and uninvolved lung tissue from the same patient, described as non-adjacent to the tumor. The same patients underwent several integrated assays, with TCR sequencing performed together with flow cytometry, multiplex immunofluorescence, RNA-seq, exome sequencing and proteomics. The overall ICON cohort was composed of approximately 150 surgical patients with localized non-small cell lung cancer whose tumors were resected. For 50 to 55 patients, immunoSEQ T-cell fraction was compared between paired tumor and uninvolved lung.

Patient enrollment in ICON started in 2016, and the final patient was enrolled in late 2018. In a subcohort of 65 to 85 patients, fresh tumor and matched uninvolved tissue were collected for in-depth immune analyses, with TCR sequencing among those analyses. DNA for TCR sequencing was isolated from bulk tissue, and no cell sorting was done. On the study overall, not on this receptor specifically: The TCR-derived T-cell fraction showed no difference between the flow cytometry-defined immunotypes IM1 (good prognosis) and IM2 (poor prognosis). Because different pieces of the same tissue were used for different assays, technical variation could not be separated from intratumor heterogeneity. In line with immunofluorescence CD3 counts, TCRbeta sequencing supported higher T cell infiltration in tumors compared with uninvolved lung tissue. Assay coverage varied across patients depending on available tissue quantity, so only a subset of the cohort had TCR sequencing.

This TCR came from a human donor with non-small cell lung cancer. The rearranged chain carries TRBV19 and TRBJ1-5; TRBD1 is a possible D gene, resting on 5 matching bases. Material: uninvolved lung tissue not adjacent to the tumor. The CDR3 sequence is CATLTVNSNQPQHF. The sequence in DNA is TGTGCCACCCTGACAGTTAATAGCAATCAGCCCCAGCATTTT.